This T cell receptor beta chain comes out of a study of molecular identifiers for immune sequencing clone quantification. TCRdb re-analysed the PCR reads in MiXCR, keeping a single row per CDR3 protein. This table has tens of thousands of distinct CDR3 sequences, roughly 22% appearing once. This clonotype showed up just a few times. Antigen unknown. Study conclusions and caveats: Beyond 20 RNA copies, clones held over 98% of effector molecules, compared with under 1% in naive cells.

As CD8+CD4-CCR7+CD45RA+ cells, naive CD8 T cells were sorted. This CDR3 spans 16 amino acids. Germline CDR1 reads MGHRA; CDR2 reads YSYEKL. J gave up 0 bases and V 6 bases, and 5 bases lay outside the gene matches. The TCR originated in a human donor in good health. Some libraries in this study had Jurkat cell RNA spiked in. The rearrangement uses TRBV4-1 and TRBJ2-2; TRBD1 agrees at 9 bases. Sequencing was performed on naive CD8+ T cells from blood, with Jurkat cell RNA spiked in. This sample's subset: FACS-sorted CD8+CD4-CCR7+CD45RA+ naive T cells. CDR3 residues: CASSGTGYANTGELFF. The DNA of the CDR3 is TGCGCCAGCAGTGGGACAGGGTACGCGAACACCGGGGAGCTGTTTTTT.